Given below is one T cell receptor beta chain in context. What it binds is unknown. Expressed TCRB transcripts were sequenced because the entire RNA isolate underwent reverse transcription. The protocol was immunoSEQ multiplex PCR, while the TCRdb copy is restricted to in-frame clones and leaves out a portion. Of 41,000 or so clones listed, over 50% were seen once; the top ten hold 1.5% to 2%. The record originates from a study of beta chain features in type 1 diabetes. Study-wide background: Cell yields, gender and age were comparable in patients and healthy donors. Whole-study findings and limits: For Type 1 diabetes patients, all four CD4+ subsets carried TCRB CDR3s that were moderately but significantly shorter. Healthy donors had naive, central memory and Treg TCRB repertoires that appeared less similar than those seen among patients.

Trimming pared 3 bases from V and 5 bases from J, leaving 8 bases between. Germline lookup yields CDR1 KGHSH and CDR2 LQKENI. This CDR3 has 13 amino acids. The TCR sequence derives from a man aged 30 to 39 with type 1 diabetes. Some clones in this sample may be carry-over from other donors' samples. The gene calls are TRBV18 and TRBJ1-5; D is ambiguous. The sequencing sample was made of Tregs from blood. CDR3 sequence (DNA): TGTGCCAGCTCACCCCCCGGGGATCAGCCCCAGCATTTT. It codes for CASSPPGDQPQHF.